A single T cell receptor beta chain is shown here with its context. Other DNA sequences in the sample encode the same CDR3. This sample stems from a study of shared clonotypes between healthy human individuals. The wider study: The study drew on two women and a few men aged 18 to 49 as donors. The plates for each donor numbered three CD4 naive, three CD4 memory, two CD8 naive and one CD8 memory.

Clones were read by immunoSEQ multiplex PCR, and TCRdb kept only the in-frame ones, dropping some. This table holds some 1 million clones, approximately 70% found once. Material: memory CD4+ T cells sorted from blood. As for subset: CD45RA-negative fraction. This receptor was identified in a man aged 18 to 30 in good health.

CDR3 in DNA: TGCAGTGCTAAGATTCCGGGACAGGGGGGTGAAAAACTGTTTTTT. Translation: CSAKIPGQGGEKLFF. The V gene is TRBV29-1, the J gene TRBJ1-4, with 11 bases that match TRBD1. Germline CDR1 reads SQVTM; CDR2 reads ANQGSEA. CDR3 length: 15 residues.